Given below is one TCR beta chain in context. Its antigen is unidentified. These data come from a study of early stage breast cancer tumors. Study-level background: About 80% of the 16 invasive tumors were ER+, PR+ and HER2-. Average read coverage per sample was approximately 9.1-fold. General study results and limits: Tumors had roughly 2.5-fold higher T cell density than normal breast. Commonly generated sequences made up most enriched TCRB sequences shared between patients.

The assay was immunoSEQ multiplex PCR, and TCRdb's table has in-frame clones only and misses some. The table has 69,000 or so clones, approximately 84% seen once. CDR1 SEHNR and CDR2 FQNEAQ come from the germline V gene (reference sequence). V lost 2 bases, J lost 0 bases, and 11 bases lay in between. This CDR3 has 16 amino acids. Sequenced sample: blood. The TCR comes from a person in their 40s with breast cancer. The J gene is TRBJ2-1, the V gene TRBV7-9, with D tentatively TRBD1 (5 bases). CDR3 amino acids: CASSLTGPSSYNEQFF. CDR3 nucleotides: TGTGCCAGCAGCTTAACAGGCCCCAGCTCCTACAATGAGCAGTTCTTC.